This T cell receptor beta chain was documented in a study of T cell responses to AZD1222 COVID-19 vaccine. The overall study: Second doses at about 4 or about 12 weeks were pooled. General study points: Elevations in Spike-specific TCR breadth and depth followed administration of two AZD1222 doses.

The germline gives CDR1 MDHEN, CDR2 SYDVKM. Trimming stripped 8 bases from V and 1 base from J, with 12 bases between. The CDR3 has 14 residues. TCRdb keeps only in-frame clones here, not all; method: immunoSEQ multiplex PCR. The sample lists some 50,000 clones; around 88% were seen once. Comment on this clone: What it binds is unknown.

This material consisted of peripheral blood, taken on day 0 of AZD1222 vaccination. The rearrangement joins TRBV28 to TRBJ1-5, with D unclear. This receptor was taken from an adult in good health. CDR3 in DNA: TGTGCCAGCGGAAGGCCGTTCAGCAATCAGCCCCAGCATTTT. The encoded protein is CASGRPFSNQPQHF.